The clone carrying this T cell receptor beta chain was counted a few times. No antigen is known for it. The data belong to a study of post-analysis software for immune sequencing data. The study, taken as a whole, reports: Patients had higher frequencies than controls of a handful of TRBV segments, including TRBV5-6, TRBV5-1 and TRBV20-1.

CDR3 length: 18 amino acids. CDR1 and CDR2 (germline): DFQATT, SNEGSKA (reference sequence). V shed 3 bases and J 7 bases; nucleotides not matched to a gene: 18. Prepared libraries of TCR beta cDNA carried unique molecular identifiers. Using its own MiXCR run on the PCR reads, TCRdb lists one record per CDR3 protein. The sample shows over 700,000 distinct CDR3 sequences, about 27% of them seen only once. This chain uses TRBV20-1 with TRBJ2-4; 10 nucleotides line up with TRBD1. The receptor was derived from a girl aged 10 to 17 with multiple sclerosis. Material for sequencing was blood. The CDR3 spells CSASRTPFGTGEWNIQYF. The CDR3 DNA reads TGCAGTGCTAGCCGTACACCCTTTGGGACAGGGGAGTGGAACATTCAGTACTTC.